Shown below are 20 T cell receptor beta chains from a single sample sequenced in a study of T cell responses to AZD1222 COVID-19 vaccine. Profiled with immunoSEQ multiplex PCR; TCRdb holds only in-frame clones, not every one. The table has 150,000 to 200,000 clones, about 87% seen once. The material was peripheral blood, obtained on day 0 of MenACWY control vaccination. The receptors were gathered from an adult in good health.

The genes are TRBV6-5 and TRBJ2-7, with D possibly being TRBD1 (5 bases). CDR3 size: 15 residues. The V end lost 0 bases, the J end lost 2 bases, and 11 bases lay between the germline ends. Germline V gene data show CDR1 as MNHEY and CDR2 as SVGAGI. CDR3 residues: CASSYSIETAYEQYF. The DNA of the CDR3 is TGTGCCAGCAGTTACTCGATTGAGACAGCCTACGAGCAGTACTTC.

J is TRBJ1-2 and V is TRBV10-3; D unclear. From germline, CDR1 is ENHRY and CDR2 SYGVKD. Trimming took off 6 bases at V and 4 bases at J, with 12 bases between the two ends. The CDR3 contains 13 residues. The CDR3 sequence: CAIRPGGPYGYTF. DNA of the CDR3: TGTGCCATCAGACCGGGCGGGCCCTATGGCTACACCTTC.

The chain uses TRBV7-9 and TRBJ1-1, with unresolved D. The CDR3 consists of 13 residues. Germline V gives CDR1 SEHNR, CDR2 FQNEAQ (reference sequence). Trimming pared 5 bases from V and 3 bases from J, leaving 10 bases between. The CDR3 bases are TGTGCCAGCAGCCCCCATGAGGACACTGAAGCTTTCTTT. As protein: CASSPHEDTEAFF. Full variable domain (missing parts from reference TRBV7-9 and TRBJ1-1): DTGVSQNPRHKITKRGQNVTFRCDPISEHNRLYWYRQTLGQGPEFLTYFQNEAQLEKSRLLSDRFSAERPKGSFSTLEIQRTEQGDSAMYLCASSPHEDTEAFFGQGTRLTVV.

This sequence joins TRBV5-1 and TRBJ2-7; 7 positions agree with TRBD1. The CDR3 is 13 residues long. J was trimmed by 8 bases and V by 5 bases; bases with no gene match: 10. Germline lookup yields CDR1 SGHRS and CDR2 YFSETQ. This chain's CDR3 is CASSQDRRRKQYF. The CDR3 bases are TGCGCCAGCAGTCAGGACAGGAGACGAAAGCAGTACTTC.

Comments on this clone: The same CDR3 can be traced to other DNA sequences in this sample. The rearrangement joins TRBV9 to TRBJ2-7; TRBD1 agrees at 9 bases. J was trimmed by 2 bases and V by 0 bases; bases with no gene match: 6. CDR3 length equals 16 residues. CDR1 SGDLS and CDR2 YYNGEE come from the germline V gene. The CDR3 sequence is CASSVGPGQGPYEQYF. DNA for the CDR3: TGTGCCAGCAGCGTAGGACCGGGACAGGGCCCCTACGAGCAGTACTTC.

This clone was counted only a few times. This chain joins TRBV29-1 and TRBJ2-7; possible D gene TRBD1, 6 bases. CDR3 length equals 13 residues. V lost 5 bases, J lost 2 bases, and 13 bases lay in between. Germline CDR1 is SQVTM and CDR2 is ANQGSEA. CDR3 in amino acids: CSVLPRDTYEQYF. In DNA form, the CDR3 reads TGCAGCGTTCTTCCCAGGGACACCTACGAGCAGTACTTC.

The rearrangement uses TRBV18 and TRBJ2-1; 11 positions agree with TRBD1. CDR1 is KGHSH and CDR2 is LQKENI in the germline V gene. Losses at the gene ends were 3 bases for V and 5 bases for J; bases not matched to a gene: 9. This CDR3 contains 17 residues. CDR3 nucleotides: TGTGCCAGCTCACCGACTTTCGGACAGGGGGCCAACAATGAGCAGTTCTTC. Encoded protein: CASSPTFGQGANNEQFF.

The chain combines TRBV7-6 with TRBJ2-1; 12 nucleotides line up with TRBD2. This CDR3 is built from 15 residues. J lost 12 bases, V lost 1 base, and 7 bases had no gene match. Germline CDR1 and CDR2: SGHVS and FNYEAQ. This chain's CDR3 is CASSLDPSGRASQFF. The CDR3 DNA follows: TGTGCCAGCAGCTTAGACCCTAGCGGGAGGGCCTCGCAGTTCTTC.

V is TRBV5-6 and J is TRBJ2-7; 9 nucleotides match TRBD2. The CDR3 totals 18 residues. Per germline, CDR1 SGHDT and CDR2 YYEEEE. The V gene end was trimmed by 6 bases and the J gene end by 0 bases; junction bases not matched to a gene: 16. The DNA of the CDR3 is TGTGCCAGCACCTCGCTAAGGGGAGGGACTAGCAGCTCCTACGAGCAGTACTTC. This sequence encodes CASTSLRGGTSSSYEQYF.

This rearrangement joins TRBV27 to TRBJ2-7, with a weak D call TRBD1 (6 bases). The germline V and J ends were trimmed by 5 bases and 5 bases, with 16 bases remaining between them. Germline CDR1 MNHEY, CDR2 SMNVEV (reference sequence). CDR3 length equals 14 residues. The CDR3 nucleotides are TGTGCCAGCAGTACCCTGAACAGGGAAAACGAGCAGTACTTC. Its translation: CASSTLNRENEQYF.

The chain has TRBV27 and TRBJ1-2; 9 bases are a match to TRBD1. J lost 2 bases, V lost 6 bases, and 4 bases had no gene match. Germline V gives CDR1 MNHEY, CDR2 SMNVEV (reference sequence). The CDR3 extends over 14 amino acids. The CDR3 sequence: CASSQQGANYGYTF. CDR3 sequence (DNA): TGTGCCAGCAGCCAACAGGGGGCAAACTATGGCTACACCTTC.

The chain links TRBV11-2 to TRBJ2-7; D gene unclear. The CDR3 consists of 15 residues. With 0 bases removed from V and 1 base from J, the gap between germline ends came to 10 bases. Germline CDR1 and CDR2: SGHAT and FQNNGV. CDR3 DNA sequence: TGTGCCAGCAGCTTAGATTGGGATAGATCCTACGAGCAGTACTTC. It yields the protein CASSLDWDRSYEQYF.

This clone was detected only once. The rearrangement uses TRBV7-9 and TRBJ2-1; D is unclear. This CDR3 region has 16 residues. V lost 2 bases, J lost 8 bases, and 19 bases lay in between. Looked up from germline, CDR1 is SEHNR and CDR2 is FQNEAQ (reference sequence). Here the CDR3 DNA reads TGTGCCAGCAGCTTAACGGGTCAGTTGGGGTTTTATGAGCAGTTCTTC. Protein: CASSLTGQLGFYEQFF.

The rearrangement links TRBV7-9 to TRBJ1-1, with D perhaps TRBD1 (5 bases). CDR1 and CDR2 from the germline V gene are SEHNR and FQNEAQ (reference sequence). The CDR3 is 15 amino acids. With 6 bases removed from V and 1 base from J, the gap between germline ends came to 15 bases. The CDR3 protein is CASRPLGRENTEAFF. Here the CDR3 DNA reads TGTGCCAGCAGACCCTTGGGGCGGGAGAACACTGAAGCTTTCTTT.

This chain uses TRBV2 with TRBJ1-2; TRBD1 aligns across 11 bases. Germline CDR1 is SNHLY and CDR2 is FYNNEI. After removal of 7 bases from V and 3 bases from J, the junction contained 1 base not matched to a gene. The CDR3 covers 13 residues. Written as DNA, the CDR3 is TGTGCCAGCAAGGGACAGGGGGACTATGGCTACACCTTC. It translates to CASKGQGDYGYTF.

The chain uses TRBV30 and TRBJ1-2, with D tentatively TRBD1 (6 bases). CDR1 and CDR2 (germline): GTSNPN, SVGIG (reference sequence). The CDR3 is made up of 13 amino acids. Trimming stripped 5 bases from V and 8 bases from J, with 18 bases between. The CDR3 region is CAWGKGDSVGYTF. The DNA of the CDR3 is TGTGCCTGGGGGAAGGGGGACTCCGTGGGCTACACCTTC.

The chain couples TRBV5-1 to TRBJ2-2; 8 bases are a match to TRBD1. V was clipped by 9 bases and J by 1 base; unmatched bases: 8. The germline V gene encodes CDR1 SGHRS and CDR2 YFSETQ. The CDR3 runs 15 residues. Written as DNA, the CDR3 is TGCGCCACCCACTCAGGGACAGGGAACACCGGGGAGCTGTTTTTT. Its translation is CATHSGTGNTGELFF.

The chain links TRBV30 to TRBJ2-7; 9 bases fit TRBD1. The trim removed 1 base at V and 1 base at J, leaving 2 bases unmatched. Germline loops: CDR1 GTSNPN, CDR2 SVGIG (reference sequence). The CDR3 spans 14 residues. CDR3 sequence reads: CAWSAGTGSYEQYF. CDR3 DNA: TGTGCCTGGAGTGCCGGGACAGGGTCCTACGAGCAGTACTTC.

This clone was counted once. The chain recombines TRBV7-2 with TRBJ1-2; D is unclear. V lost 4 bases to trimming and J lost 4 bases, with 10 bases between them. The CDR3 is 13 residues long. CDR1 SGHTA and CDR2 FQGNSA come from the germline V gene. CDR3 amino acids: CASSWEAGYGYTF. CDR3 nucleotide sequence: TGTGCCAGCAGCTGGGAGGCTGGCTATGGCTACACCTTC.

CDR3 amino acids: CASSHEQGRFSGANVLTF. The DNA of the CDR3 is TGTGCCAGCAGCCACGAACAGGGCCGGTTTTCTGGGGCCAACGTCCTGACTTTC. The chain links TRBV5-6 to TRBJ2-6, with D possibly being TRBD1 (6 bases). CDR3 length equals 18 residues. With 4 bases removed from V and 1 base from J, the gap between germline ends came to 18 bases. Germline V gene sequence: CDR1 SGHDT, CDR2 YYEEEE.